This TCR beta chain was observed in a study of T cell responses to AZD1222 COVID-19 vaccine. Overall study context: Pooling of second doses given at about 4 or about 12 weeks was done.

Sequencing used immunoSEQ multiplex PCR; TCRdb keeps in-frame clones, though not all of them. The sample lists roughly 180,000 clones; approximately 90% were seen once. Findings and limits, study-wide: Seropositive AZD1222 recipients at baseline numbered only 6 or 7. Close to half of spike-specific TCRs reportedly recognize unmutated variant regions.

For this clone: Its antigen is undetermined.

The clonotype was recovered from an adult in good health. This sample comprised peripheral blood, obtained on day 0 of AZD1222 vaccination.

The CDR3 DNA reads as TGTGCCAGCAGCTTAAGGCGGGGAAGCACAGATACGCAGTATTTT. Translation: CASSLRRGSTDTQYF. The V call is TRBV7-8, the J call TRBJ2-3; possibly TRBD2 for D (6 bases). V lost 2 bases and J lost 0, with 9 bases in between. The CDR3 is 15 residues long. Germline V CDR1 and CDR2: SGHVS, FQNEAQ.